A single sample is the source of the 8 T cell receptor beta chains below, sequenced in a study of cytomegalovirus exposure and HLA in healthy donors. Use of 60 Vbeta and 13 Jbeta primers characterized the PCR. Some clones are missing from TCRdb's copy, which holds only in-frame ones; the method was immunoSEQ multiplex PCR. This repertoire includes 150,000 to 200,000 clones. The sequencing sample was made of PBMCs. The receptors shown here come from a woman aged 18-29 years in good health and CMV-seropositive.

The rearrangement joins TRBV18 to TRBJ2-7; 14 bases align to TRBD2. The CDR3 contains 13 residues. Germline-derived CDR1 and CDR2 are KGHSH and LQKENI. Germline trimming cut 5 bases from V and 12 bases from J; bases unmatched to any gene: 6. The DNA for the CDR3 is TGTGCCAGCTCATCCGGGACTAGCGGGAGTTGGTACTTC. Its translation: CASSSGTSGSWYF.

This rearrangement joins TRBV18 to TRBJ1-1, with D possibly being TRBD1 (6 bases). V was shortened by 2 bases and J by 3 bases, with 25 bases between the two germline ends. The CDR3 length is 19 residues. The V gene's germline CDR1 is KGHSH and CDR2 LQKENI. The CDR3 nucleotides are TGTGCCAGCTCACCATACCACGAATGGGGGGGGCTTAAGGACACTGAAGCTTTCTTT. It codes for CASSPYHEWGGLKDTEAFF.

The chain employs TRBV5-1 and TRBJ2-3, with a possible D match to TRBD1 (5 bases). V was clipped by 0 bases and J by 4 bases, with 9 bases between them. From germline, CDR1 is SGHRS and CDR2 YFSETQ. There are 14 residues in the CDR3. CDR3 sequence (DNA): TGCGCCAGCAGCTTGGGCAGGGTATCAGATACGCAGTATTTT. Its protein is CASSLGRVSDTQYF. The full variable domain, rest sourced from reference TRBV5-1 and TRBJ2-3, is KAGVTQTPRYLIKTRGQQVTLSCSPISGHRSVSWYQQTPGQGLQFLFEYFSETQRNKGNFPGRFSGRQFSNSRSEMNVSTLELGDSALYLCASSLGRVSDTQYFGPGTRLTVL.

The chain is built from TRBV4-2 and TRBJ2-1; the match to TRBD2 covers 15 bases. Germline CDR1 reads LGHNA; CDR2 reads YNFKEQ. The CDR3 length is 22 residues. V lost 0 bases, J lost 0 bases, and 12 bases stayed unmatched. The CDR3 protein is CASSQDYPRTSGGALSYNEQFF. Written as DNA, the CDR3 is TGTGCCAGCAGCCAAGATTACCCCCGGACTAGCGGGGGGGCCCTCTCCTACAATGAGCAGTTCTTC.

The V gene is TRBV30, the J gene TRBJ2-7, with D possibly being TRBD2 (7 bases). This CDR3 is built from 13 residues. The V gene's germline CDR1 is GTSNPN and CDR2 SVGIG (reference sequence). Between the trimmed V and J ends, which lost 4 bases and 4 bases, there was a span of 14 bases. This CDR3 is CAWNRDYPYEQYF. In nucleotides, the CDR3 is TGTGCCTGGAACAGGGACTATCCATACGAGCAGTACTTC.

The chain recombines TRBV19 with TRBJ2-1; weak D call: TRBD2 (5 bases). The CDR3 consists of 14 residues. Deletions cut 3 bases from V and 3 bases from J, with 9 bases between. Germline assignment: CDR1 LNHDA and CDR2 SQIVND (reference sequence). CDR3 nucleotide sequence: TGTGCCAGTAGTATGCCTAGCCACTACAATGAGCAGTTCTTC. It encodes CASSMPSHYNEQFF.

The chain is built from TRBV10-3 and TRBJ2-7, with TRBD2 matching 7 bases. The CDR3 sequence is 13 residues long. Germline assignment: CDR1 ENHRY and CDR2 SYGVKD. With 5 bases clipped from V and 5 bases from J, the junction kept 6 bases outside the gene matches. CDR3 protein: CAISSGTTDEQYF. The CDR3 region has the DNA TGTGCCATCAGTTCCGGGACTACGGACGAGCAGTACTTC.

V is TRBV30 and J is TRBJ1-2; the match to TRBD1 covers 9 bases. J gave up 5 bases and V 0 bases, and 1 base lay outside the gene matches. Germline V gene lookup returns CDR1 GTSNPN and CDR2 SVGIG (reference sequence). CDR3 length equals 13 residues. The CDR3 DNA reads TGTGCCTGGAGTGTGGACAGGGGTTATGGCTACACCTTC. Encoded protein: CAWSVDRGYGYTF.